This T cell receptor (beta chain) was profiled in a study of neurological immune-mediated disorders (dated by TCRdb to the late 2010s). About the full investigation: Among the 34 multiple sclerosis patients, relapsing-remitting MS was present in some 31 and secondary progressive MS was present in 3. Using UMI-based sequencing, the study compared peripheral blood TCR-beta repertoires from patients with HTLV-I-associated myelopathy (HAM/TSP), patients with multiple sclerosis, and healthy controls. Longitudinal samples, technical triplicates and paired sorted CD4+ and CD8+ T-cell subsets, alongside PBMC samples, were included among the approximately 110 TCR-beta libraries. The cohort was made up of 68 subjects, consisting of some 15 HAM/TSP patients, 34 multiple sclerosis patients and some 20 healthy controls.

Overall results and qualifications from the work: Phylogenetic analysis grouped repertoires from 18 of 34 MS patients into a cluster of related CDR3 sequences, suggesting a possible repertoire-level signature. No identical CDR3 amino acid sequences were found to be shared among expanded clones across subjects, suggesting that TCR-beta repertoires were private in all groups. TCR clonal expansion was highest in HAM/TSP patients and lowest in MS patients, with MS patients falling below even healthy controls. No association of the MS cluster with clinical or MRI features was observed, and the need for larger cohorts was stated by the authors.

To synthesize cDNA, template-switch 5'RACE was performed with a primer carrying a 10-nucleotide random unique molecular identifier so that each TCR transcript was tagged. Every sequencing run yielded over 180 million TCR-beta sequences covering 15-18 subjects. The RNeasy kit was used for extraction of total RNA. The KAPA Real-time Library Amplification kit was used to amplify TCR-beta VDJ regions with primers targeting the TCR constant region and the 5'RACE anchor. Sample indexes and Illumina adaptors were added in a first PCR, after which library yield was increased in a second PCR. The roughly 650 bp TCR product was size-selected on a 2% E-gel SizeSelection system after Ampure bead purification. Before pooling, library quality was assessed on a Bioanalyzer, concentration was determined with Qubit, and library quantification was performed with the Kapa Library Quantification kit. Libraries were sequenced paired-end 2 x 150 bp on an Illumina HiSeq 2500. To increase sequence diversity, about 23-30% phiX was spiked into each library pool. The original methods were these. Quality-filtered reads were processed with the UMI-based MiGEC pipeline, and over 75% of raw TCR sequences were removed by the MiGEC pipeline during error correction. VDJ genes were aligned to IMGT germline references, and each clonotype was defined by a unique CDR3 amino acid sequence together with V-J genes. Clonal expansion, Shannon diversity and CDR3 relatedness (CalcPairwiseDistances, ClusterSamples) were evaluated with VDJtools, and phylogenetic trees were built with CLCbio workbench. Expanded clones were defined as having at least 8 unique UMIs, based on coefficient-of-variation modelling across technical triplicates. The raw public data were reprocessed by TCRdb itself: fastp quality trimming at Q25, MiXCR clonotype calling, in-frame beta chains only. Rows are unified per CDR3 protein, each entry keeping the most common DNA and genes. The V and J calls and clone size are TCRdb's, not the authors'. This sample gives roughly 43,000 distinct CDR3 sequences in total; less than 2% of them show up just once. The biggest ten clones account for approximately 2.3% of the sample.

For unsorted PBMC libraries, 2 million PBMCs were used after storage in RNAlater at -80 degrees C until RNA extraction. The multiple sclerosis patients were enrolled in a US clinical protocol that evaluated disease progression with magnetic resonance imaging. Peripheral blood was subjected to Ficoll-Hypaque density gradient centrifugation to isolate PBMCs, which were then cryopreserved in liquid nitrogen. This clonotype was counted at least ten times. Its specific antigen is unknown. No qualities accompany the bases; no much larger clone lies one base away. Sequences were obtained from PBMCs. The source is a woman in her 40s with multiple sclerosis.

The DNA sequence is TGCAGTGCTAGTGGGATCTCTGGGGCCAACGTCCTGACTTTC. Its protein product is CSASGISGANVLTF. This sequence uses TRBV20-1 and TRBJ2-6; no confident D gene assignment can be made. Measured from the cysteine to the phenylalanine, the CDR3 is 14 residues long. Kept here is only the CDR3 DNA, which spans 42 bases and is read in frame from base 1. V gives up 3 bases and J gives up 0 bases, and the segment between their germline ends measures 6 bases. From the germline V gene (reference sequence), CDR1 is DFQATT and CDR2 is SNEGSKA.